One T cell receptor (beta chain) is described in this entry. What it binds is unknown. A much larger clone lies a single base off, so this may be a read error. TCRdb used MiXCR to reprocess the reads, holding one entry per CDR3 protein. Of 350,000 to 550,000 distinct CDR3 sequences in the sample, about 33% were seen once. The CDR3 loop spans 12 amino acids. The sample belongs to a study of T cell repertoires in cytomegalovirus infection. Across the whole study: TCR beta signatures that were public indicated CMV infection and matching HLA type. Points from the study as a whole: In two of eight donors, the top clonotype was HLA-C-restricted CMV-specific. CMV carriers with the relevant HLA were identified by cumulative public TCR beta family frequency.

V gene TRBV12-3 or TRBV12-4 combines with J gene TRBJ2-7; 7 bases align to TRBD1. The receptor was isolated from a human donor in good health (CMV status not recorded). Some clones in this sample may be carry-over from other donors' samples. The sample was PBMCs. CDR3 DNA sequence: TGTACCAGCAGGGACAGAGCCTACGAGCAGTACTTC. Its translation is CTSRDRAYEQYF.